The 5 T cell receptor beta chains below all came from one sample that was sequenced in a study of graft-versus-host responses after intestinal transplantation. These receptors have no identified antigens. Data came from immunoSEQ multiplex PCR; TCRdb stores just in-frame clones and leaves some out. The table shows over 55,000 clones, with 84% occurring only once. The sequencing here drew on unstimulated CD4+ T cells sorted from spleen or lymph node cells, taken before transplant. The receptors were gathered from a human donor who was the organ donor for an intestinal transplant.

In this sample, this clone turned up a few times. This rearrangement joins TRBV9 to TRBJ1-4, with 8 bases aligning to TRBD1. CDR3 length: 14 residues. CDR1 is SGDLS and CDR2 is YYNGEE in the germline V gene. V gave up 4 bases and J gave up 7 bases; unmatched junction bases: 6. As DNA, the CDR3 is TGTGCCAGCAGCCCGAGGCAGGGGGCTGAAAAACTGTTTTTT. This sequence encodes CASSPRQGAEKLFF.

This chain connects TRBV7-3 to TRBJ2-3; D is perhaps TRBD1 (7 bases). CDR3 length equals 16 residues. The germline V gene encodes CDR1 SGHTA and CDR2 FQGTGA. The V end lost 1 base, the J end lost 0 bases, and 11 bases lay between the germline ends. This CDR3 reads CASSLSPGGSTDTQYF. The CDR3 bases are TGTGCCAGCAGCTTAAGTCCAGGGGGGAGCACAGATACGCAGTATTTT.

The chain joins TRBV29-1 to TRBJ2-2; possible D gene TRBD2, 6 bases. This CDR3 contains 14 residues. V lost 5 bases and J lost 7, with 17 bases in between. From germline, CDR1 is SQVTM and CDR2 ANQGSEA. Here the CDR3 reads CSVRGLRADGELFF. The CDR3 coding sequence is TGCAGCGTTCGGGGACTCAGGGCCGACGGGGAGCTGTTTTTT.

The chain uses TRBV4-1 and TRBJ1-4, with unresolved D. V gave up 0 bases and J gave up 8 bases, with 10 bases separating them. Germline-derived CDR1 and CDR2 are MGHRA and YSYEKL. This CDR3 region has 14 residues. The CDR3 nucleotides are TGCGCCAGCAGCCAAGAAGAGAGAGGGGAAAAACTGTTTTTT. Translating it yields CASSQEERGEKLFF.

CDR3 DNA: TGTGCCAGCAGCTTGGGTCGCTCTGGAAACACCATATATTTT. Its translation: CASSLGRSGNTIYF. V and J are TRBV5-6 and TRBJ1-3; no firm D call. CDR1 is SGHDT, CDR2 YYEEEE, per germline. The CDR3 runs 14 residues. Trimming shortened V by 0 bases and J by 0 bases, and 4 bases separated the two germline ends.